This T cell receptor (beta chain) was recorded in a study of tumor-infiltrating lymphocytes in primary liver carcinoma. TCR beta cDNA was prepared out of about 530 ng total RNA by means of a constant-region primer. The TCR beta library was amplified through three nested multiplex PCR rounds in a modified ARM-PCR procedure. The first two PCR rounds used TRBV1-TRBV30 primers with a Cbeta primer, roughly 10 cycles each. TCRdb itself ran the multiplex PCR reads through MiXCR, one entry per CDR3 protein. The sample lists 300,000 to 350,000 distinct CDR3 sequences; more than 55% were seen once. Germline DNA was also extracted, with blood RNA taken from unsorted whole blood. Every patient had chronic HBV infection and was treatment-naive. Prior to the surgical procedure, around 3.9 milliliters of peripheral blood were collected. Only a few counts were recorded for this clonotype. Trimming stripped 5 bases from V and 5 bases from J, with 15 bases between. The length of the CDR3 is 15 residues. The germline gives CDR1 MDHEN, CDR2 SYDVKM.

Sequenced input: peripheral blood. This TCR was recovered from a woman aged 25 to 39 with primary liver carcinoma and hepatitis B virus infection. The chain recombines TRBV28 with TRBJ2-2, with D possibly matching TRBD2 (5 bases). The CDR3 region is CASSPGGRGTGELFF. As DNA, the CDR3 is TGTGCCAGCAGTCCCGGTGGCCGGGGTACCGGGGAGCTGTTTTTT.